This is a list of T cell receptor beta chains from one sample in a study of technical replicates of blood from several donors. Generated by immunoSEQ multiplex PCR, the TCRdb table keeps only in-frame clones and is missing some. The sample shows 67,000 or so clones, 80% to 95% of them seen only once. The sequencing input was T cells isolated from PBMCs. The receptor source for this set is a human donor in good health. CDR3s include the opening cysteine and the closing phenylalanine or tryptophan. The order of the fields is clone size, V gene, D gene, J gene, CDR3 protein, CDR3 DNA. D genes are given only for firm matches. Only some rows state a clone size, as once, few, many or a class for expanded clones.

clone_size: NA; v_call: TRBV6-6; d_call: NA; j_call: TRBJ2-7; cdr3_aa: CASSKDTYEQYF; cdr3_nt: TGTGCCAGCAGTAAGGACACTTACGAGCAGTACTTC
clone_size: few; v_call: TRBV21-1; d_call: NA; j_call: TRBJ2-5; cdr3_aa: CASSNRLAGERKKTQYF; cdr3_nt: TGTGCCAGCAGCAACAGACTAGCGGGAGAACGTAAAAAGACCCAGTACTTC
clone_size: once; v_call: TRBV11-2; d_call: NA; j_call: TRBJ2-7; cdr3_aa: CASSDYRDSRSYEQYF; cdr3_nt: TGTGCCAGCAGCGACTACCGGGATTCCCGCTCCTACGAGCAGTACTTC
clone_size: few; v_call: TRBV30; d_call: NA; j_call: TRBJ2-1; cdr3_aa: CAWIGRGDNEQFF; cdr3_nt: TGTGCCTGGATCGGAAGAGGAGACAATGAGCAGTTCTTC
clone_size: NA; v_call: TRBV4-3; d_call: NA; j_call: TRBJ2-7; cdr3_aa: CASSQDSGEYEQYF; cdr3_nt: TGCGCCAGCAGCCAAGATTCAGGGGAATACGAGCAGTACTTC
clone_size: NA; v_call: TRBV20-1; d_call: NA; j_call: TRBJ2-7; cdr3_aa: CSARYSYEQYF; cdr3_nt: TGCAGTGCTCGTTACTCCTACGAGCAGTACTTC
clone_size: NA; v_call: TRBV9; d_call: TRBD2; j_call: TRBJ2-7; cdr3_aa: CASSEGLALPYEQYF; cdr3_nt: TGTGCCAGCAGCGAGGGACTAGCGCTACCCTACGAGCAGTACTTC
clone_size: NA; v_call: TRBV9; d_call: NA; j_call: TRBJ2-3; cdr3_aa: CASSVVSWGLTDTQYF; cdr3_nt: TGTGCCAGCAGCGTAGTGAGTTGGGGGCTAACAGATACGCAGTATTTT
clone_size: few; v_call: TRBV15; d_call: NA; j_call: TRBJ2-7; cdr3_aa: CATSSTYEQYF; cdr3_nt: TGTGCCACCAGCAGTACATACGAGCAGTACTTC
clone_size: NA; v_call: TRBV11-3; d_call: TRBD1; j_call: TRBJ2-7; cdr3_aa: CASSSQRDRSSYEQYF; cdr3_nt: TGTGCCAGCAGCAGCCAAAGGGACAGGAGCTCCTACGAGCAGTACTTC
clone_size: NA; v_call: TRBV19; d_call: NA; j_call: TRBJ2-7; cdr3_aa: CASSIERGNYEQYF; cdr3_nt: TGTGCCAGTAGTATAGAGCGGGGAAACTACGAGCAGTACTTC
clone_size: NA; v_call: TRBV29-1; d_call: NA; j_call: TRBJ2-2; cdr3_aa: CSVLTALGQNTGELFF; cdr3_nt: TGCAGCGTTCTAACCGCATTGGGACAGAACACCGGGGAGCTGTTTTTT
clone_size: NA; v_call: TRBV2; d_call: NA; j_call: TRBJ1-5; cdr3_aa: CASRVLGTQHF; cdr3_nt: TGTGCCAGCAGGGTTCTCGGGACCCAGCATTTT
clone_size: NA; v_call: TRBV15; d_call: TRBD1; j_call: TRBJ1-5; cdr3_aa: CATRLTGGEYSNQPQHF; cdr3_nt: TGTGCCACCAGACTGACAGGGGGAGAATATAGCAATCAGCCCCAGCATTTT
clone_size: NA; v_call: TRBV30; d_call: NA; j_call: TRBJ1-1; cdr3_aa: CAWRDGMNTEAFF; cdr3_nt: TGTGCCTGGAGGGACGGGATGAACACTGAAGCTTTCTTT
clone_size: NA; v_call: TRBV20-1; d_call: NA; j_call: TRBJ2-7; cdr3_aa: CSASQGYEQYF; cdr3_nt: TGCAGTGCTAGTCAGGGCTACGAGCAGTACTTC
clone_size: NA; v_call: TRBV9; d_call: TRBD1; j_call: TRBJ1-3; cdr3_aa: CASKRTGPSSGNTIYF; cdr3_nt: TGTGCCAGCAAGAGGACAGGTCCTTCCTCTGGAAACACCATATATTTT
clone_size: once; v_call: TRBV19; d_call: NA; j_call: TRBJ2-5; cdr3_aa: CASSIGGKQETQYF; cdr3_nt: TGTGCCAGTAGTATAGGAGGGAAACAAGAGACCCAGTACTTC
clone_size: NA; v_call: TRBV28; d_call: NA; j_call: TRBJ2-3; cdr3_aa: CASSSTRVVTDTQYF; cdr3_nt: TGTGCCAGCAGTTCAACCAGGGTTGTCACAGATACGCAGTATTTT
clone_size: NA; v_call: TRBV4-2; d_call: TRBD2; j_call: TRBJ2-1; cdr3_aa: CASSQDGTSGYNEQFF; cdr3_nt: TGTGCCAGCAGCCAAGATGGGACTAGCGGGTACAATGAGCAGTTCTTC
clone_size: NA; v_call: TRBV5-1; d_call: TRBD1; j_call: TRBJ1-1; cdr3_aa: CASRPTGGVAEAFF; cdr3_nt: TGCGCCAGCAGACCGACAGGGGGGGTGGCTGAAGCTTTCTTT
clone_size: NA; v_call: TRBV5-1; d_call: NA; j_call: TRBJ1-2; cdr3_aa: CASSLDTGAYGYTF; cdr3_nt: TGCGCCAGCAGCTTGGATACAGGAGCCTATGGCTACACCTTC
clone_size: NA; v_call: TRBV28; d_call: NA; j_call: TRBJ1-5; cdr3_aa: CASTRTVSSNQPQHF; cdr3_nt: TGTGCCAGCACCCGGACAGTTTCTAGCAATCAGCCCCAGCATTTT
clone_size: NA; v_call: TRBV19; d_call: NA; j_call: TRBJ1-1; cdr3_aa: CASSVTGGNTEAFF; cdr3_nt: TGTGCCAGTAGTGTTACAGGCGGGAACACTGAAGCTTTCTTT
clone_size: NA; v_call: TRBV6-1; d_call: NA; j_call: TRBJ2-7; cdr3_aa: CASRVAGISYEQYF; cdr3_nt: TGTGCCAGCAGAGTGGCGGGCATCTCCTACGAGCAGTACTTC
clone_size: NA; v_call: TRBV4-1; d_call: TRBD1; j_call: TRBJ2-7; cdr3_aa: CASSQDVGTGAHEQYF; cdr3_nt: TGCGCCAGCAGCCAAGATGTAGGGACAGGGGCCCACGAGCAGTACTTC
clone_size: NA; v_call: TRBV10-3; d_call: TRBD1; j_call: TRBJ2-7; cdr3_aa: CAIMGQSDEQYF; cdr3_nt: TGTGCCATCATGGGACAGTCCGACGAGCAGTACTTC
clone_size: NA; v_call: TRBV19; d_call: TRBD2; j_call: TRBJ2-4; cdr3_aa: CASSIESGRNIQYF; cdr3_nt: TGTGCCAGTAGTATAGAGAGCGGGAGAAACATTCAGTACTTC
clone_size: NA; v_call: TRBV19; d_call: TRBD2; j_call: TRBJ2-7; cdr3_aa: CASNPSGLSYEQYF; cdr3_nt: TGTGCCAGTAACCCTAGCGGCCTCTCCTACGAGCAGTACTTC
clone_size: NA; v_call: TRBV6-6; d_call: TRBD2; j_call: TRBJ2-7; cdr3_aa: CASRPETSSYEQYF; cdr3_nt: TGTGCCAGCAGGCCCGAGACTAGCTCTTACGAGCAGTACTTC
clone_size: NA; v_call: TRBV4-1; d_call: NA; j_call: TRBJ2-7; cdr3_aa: CASSQVVPDYGRYYEQYF; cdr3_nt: TGCGCCAGCAGCCAAGTGGTACCGGACTACGGCCGGTACTACGAGCAGTACTTC
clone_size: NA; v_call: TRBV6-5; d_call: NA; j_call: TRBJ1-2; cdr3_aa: CASSYNRAYGYTF; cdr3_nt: TGTGCCAGCAGTTATAACAGGGCCTATGGCTACACCTTC